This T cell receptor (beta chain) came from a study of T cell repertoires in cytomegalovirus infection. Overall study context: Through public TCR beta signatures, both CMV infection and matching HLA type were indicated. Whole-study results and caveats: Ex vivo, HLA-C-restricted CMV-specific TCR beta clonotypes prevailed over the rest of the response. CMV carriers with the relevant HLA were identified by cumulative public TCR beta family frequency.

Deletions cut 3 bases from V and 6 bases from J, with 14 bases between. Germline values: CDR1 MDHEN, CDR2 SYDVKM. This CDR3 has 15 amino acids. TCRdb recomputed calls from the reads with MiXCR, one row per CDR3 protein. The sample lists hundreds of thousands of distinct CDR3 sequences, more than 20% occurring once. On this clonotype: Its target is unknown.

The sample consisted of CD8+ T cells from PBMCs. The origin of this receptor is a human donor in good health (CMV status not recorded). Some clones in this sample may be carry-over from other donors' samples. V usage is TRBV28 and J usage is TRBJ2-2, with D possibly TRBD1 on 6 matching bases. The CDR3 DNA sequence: TGTGCCAGCAGTTTCCGGGACACTCTACCCGGGGAGCTGTTTTTT. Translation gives CASSFRDTLPGELFF. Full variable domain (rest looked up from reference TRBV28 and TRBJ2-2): DVKVTQSSRYLVKRTGEKVFLECVQDMDHENMFWYRQDPGLGLRLIYFSYDVKMKEKGDIPEGYSVSREKKERFSLILESASTNQTSMYLCASSFRDTLPGELFFGEGSRLTVL.